These 30 T cell receptor beta chains originate from one sample sequenced in a study (dated by TCRdb to 2022 to 2024). Library generation was performed with the immunoSEQ multiplex PCR assay. As stored in TCRdb, this immuneACCESS dataset retains in-frame rearrangements with V and J assigned. A fraction of the clones does not appear; measured against another copy, unresolved V genes explain less than half of the discrepancy, and the remainder lacks a known reason. The table for this sample lists under 90,000 clones; over 85% of them were counted only once. Less than 4.5% of the sample goes to the ten largest clones. Sequencing was performed on PBMCs. These receptors were obtained from a man aged 40-55 years with rheumatoid arthritis.

The DNA of the CDR3 is TGTGCCAGCAGCTCGACAGGGTATTCAGATACGCAGTATTTT. Translated: CASSSTGYSDTQYF. The chain carries TRBV7-3 and TRBJ2-3; 7 bases match TRBD1. CDR3 length: 14 amino acids. Germline V gene lookup returns CDR1 SGHTA and CDR2 FQGTGA. Trimming removed 4 bases from V and 4 bases from J; junction bases left unmatched: 5.

The chain has TRBV10-3 and TRBJ2-1; perhaps TRBD2 as D (6 bases). Trimming left V 2 bases short and J 7 bases short, with 12 bases between. Germline V gives CDR1 ENHRY, CDR2 SYGVKD. The CDR3 totals 14 residues. The chain's CDR3 is CAISERGGVNEQFF. For the CDR3, the DNA is TGTGCCATCAGTGAGAGGGGCGGGGTGAATGAGCAGTTCTTC.

This rearrangement joins TRBV15 to TRBJ2-7; tentatively, D is TRBD1 (5 bases). The V and J ends lost 0 bases and 6 bases respectively, with 18 bases between them. Germline V gene lookup returns CDR1 LNHNV and CDR2 YYDKDF (reference sequence). CDR3 size: 16 residues. CDR3 amino acids: CATSREGPRVVGEQYF. The CDR3 DNA is TGTGCCACCAGCAGAGAGGGGCCTCGGGTGGTCGGCGAGCAGTACTTC.

V gene TRBV7-9 combines with J gene TRBJ1-1; no clear D. Trimming shortened V by 3 bases and J by 4 bases, and 9 bases separated the two germline ends. The CDR3 contains 13 residues. Per germline, CDR1 SEHNR and CDR2 FQNEAQ (reference sequence). CDR3: CASSLRESTEAFF. The CDR3 nucleotides are TGTGCCAGCAGCTTGCGGGAAAGCACTGAAGCTTTCTTT.

This chain connects TRBV6-1 to TRBJ1-2; D is undetermined. The germline V and J ends were trimmed by 1 base and 2 bases, with 8 bases remaining between them. The CDR3 consists of 14 residues. Per germline, CDR1 MNHNS and CDR2 SASEGT. This CDR3 reads CASSEGPGNYGYTF. The CDR3 coding sequence is TGTGCCAGCAGTGAAGGCCCGGGAAACTATGGCTACACCTTC.

The genes are TRBV28 and TRBJ2-5, with a possible D match to TRBD2 (7 bases). Germline V gene lookup returns CDR1 MDHEN and CDR2 SYDVKM. V was clipped by 3 bases and J by 2 bases, with 13 bases between them. The CDR3 sequence is 15 residues long. The CDR3 bases are TGTGCCAGCAGTTTCGGCAGGGGAGGGCAAGAGACCCAGTACTTC. Translating gives CASSFGRGGQETQYF.

This chain links TRBV27 with TRBJ2-1; 9 bases are a match to TRBD1. This CDR3 has 14 residues. Unmatched junction bases numbered 6, after V lost 5 bases and J lost 7 bases. Germline V gene data show CDR1 as MNHEY and CDR2 as SMNVEV (reference sequence). CDR3 loop: CASSLGTGLNEQFF. As DNA, the CDR3 is TGTGCCAGCAGTCTAGGGACAGGGCTGAATGAGCAGTTCTTC.

The chain is built from TRBV3-1 (or the pseudogene TRBV3-2) and TRBJ2-1; no reliable D call. Germline values: CDR1 LGHDT, CDR2 YNNKEL (reference sequence). The CDR3 is 14 residues long. V lost 6 bases and J 3 bases, leaving 12 bases between the germline ends. The CDR3 sequence is CASRGQEDYNEQFF. For the CDR3, the DNA is TGTGCCAGCAGAGGCCAGGAAGACTACAATGAGCAGTTCTTC.

This chain links TRBV5-1 with TRBJ2-3, with TRBD2 matching over 9 bases. V lost 0 bases and J lost 6; bases outside the gene matches: 2. The CDR3 extends over 14 amino acids. From germline, CDR1 is SGHRS and CDR2 YFSETQ. CDR3 loop: CASSLGGGADTQYF. The CDR3 region has the DNA TGCGCCAGCAGCTTGGGCGGGGGGGCCGATACGCAGTATTTT.

The chain has TRBV20-1 and TRBJ2-1; D may correspond to TRBD1 or TRBD2 (6 bases each). Germline V gene sequence: CDR1 DFQATT, CDR2 SNEGSKA (reference sequence). There are 15 residues in the CDR3. The germline V and J ends were trimmed by 3 bases and 0 bases, with 12 bases remaining between them. The DNA of the CDR3 is TGCAGTGCTAGTCGGGGGCCGAGCTCCTACAATGAGCAGTTCTTC. Its protein product is CSASRGPSSYNEQFF.

This chain joins TRBV14 and TRBJ1-6, with D uncertain. Deletions cut 5 bases from V and 6 bases from J, with 8 bases between. This CDR3 contains 13 residues. Germline values: CDR1 SGHDN, CDR2 FVKESK. This CDR3 reads CASSDRRNSPLHF. Written as DNA, the CDR3 is TGTGCCAGCAGCGACCGACGTAATTCACCCCTCCACTTT.

The chain recombines TRBV19 with TRBJ1-4, with 7 nucleotides matching TRBD1. In germline, CDR1 is LNHDA, CDR2 SQIVND (reference sequence). With 9 bases clipped from V and 7 bases from J, the junction kept 11 bases outside the gene matches. The CDR3 sequence is 14 residues long. The CDR3 region has the DNA TGTGCCAGCAGGCACGAGGGGGCAAGTGAAAAACTGTTTTTT. It yields the protein CASRHEGASEKLFF.

The chain has TRBV20-1 and TRBJ1-2; TRBD1 matches at 9 bases. V was pared by 3 bases and J by 7 bases, with 6 bases of the junction left unmatched. The V gene's germline CDR1 is DFQATT and CDR2 SNEGSKA (reference sequence). The CDR3 is 13 amino acids. The CDR3 protein is CSASPQGAFGYTF. The CDR3 coding sequence is TGCAGTGCTAGTCCACAGGGGGCATTTGGCTACACCTTC.

This chain uses TRBV6-5 with TRBJ1-5; no firm D call. The CDR3 extends over 13 amino acids. Germline V lookup: CDR1 MNHEY, CDR2 SVGAGI. V was pared by 6 bases and J by 3 bases, with 9 bases between. CDR3 protein: CASRTAYNQPQHF. The CDR3 region has the DNA TGTGCCAGCAGAACAGCCTACAATCAGCCCCAGCATTTT.

The chain joins TRBV24-1 to TRBJ2-1; 7 positions agree with TRBD1. The CDR3 has 15 amino acids. J gave up 7 bases and V 3 bases, and 8 bases lay outside the gene matches. CDR1 is KGHDR, CDR2 SFDVKD, per germline. CDR3 in DNA: TGTGCCACCAGTGATGGAAAGACAGGGACGAATGAGCAGTTCTTC. This gives the protein CATSDGKTGTNEQFF.

V and J are TRBV19 and TRBJ2-3, with D unresolved. V was cut by 2 bases and J by 2 bases, with 11 bases left in between. This CDR3 contains 15 residues. CDR1 is LNHDA, CDR2 SQIVND, per germline (reference sequence). The CDR3 region is CASSITLALTDTQYF. The CDR3 nucleotides read TGTGCCAGTAGTATAACCCTCGCCCTCACAGATACGCAGTATTTT.

The rearrangement links TRBV7-2 to TRBJ1-4; TRBD1 might be the D (6 bases). The CDR3 covers 14 residues. V was clipped by 2 bases and J by 3 bases, with 7 bases between them. The germline V gene encodes CDR1 SGHTA and CDR2 FQGNSA. The CDR3 loop is CASSLRGPNEKLFF. Written as DNA, the CDR3 is TGTGCCAGCAGCTTACGGGGGCCTAATGAAAAACTGTTTTTT.

The gene calls are TRBV4-1 and TRBJ1-2; D gene ambiguous. Germline V lookup: CDR1 MGHRA, CDR2 YSYEKL. V dropped 3 bases and J dropped 2 bases, with 13 bases sitting between them. The CDR3 runs 15 residues. CDR3 DNA: TGCGCCAGCAGCCAGGGCTGGGTGAGGAACTATGGCTACACCTTC. Encoded protein: CASSQGWVRNYGYTF.

This chain joins TRBV7-6 and TRBJ2-1; D ambiguous. Deletions cut 1 base from V and 3 bases from J, with 16 bases between. The germline CDR1 and CDR2 sequences are SGHVS and FNYEAQ. The CDR3 spans 17 residues. CDR3 sequence (DNA): TGTGCCAGCAGCTTAGAGTGGGCGGACCTTGGCTACAATGAGCAGTTCTTC. It encodes CASSLEWADLGYNEQFF.

CDR3 nucleotide sequence: TGTGCCAGTAGTGGAGGGCAGGGCCGGAATCAGCCCCAGCATTTT. Translation gives CASSGGQGRNQPQHF. This chain uses TRBV19 with TRBJ1-5; perhaps TRBD1 as D (5 bases). V lost 5 bases and J lost 4, with 15 bases in between. CDR1 is LNHDA and CDR2 is SQIVND in the germline V gene (reference sequence). The CDR3 spans 15 residues.

This chain links TRBV9 with TRBJ1-6; TRBD1 aligns across 7 bases. CDR3 length: 15 amino acids. Germline CDR1 is SGDLS and CDR2 is YYNGEE. Trimming removed 0 bases from V and 11 bases from J; junction bases left unmatched: 8. CDR3 nucleotides: TGTGCCAGCAGCGTAGAGGGCGGAAGGGGGCCACCCCTCCACTTT. Protein product: CASSVEGGRGPPLHF.

This clone was detected only once. One junction end disagrees with the germline gene, perhaps due to a read error. The genes are TRBV6-2 or TRBV6-3 and TRBJ1-1; D is possibly TRBD1 (6 bases). CDR1 MNHEY and CDR2 SVGEGT come from the germline V gene. This CDR3 is 19 amino acids long. The CDR3, as DNA: TGTGCCAGCAGATACTCCTCCCTCTCTCTCAGGGGTGGTATCACTGAAGCTTTCTTT. This encodes CASRYSSLSLRGGITEAFF.

The chain uses TRBV9 and TRBJ1-4; 7 bases agree with TRBD1. V shed 4 bases and J 5 bases; nucleotides not matched to a gene: 8. CDR1 is SGDLS and CDR2 is YYNGEE in the germline V gene. The CDR3 contains 15 residues. CDR3 bases: TGTGCCAGCAGCCCCTCAGGGGGACAGAATGAAAAACTGTTTTTT. Its protein is CASSPSGGQNEKLFF.

The CDR3 sequence is CASSSLTGTPANTGELFF. The DNA of the CDR3 is TGTGCCAGCAGCTCTTTGACCGGGACACCAGCGAACACCGGGGAGCTGTTTTTT. This chain joins TRBV11-3 and TRBJ2-2; TRBD1 might be the D (6 bases). Trimming pared 4 bases from V and 0 bases from J, leaving 18 bases between. CDR3 size: 18 residues. The germline CDR1 and CDR2 sequences are SGHNT and YENEEA.

The chain combines TRBV5-5 with TRBJ2-3; D is tentatively TRBD1 or TRBD2 (6 bases each). Germline V gene data show CDR1 as SGHKS and CDR2 as YYEKEE (reference sequence). The CDR3 contains 14 residues. Trimming stripped 6 bases from V and 3 bases from J, with 14 bases between. The CDR3 here is CASKSEGGTDTQYF. CDR3 sequence (DNA): TGTGCCAGCAAGTCGGAGGGGGGTACAGATACGCAGTATTTT.

This chain joins TRBV6-5 and TRBJ1-4; possible D gene TRBD1, 6 bases. The CDR3 is 14 amino acids. V lost 2 bases to trimming and J lost 8 bases, with 12 bases between them. Germline V CDR1 and CDR2: MNHEY, SVGAGI. CDR3 nucleotide sequence: TGTGCCAGCAGTTACGCCAGGGGTGTGGAAAAACTGTTTTTT. Protein: CASSYARGVEKLFF.

This sequence joins TRBV27 and TRBJ2-7, with D possibly matching TRBD2 (7 bases). This CDR3 is 16 amino acids long. Trimming pared 4 bases from V and 3 bases from J, leaving 19 bases between. CDR1 and CDR2 (germline): MNHEY, SMNVEV (reference sequence). CDR3 protein: CASSSGGGRGYYEQYF. In DNA, the CDR3 is TGTGCCAGCAGTTCTGGGGGGGGGCGGGGATACTACGAGCAGTACTTC.

The genes are TRBV5-6 and TRBJ2-1; 8 nucleotides line up with TRBD2. The germline V gene has CDR1 SGHDT and CDR2 YYEEEE. The CDR3 spans 16 residues. J lost 4 bases, V lost 6 bases, and 12 bases had no gene match. In DNA form, the CDR3 reads TGTGCCAGCAATCCAATTGGTAGCGGGGATTACAATGAGCAGTTCTTC. Translating gives CASNPIGSGDYNEQFF.

In its sample, this clone was seen once. This chain links TRBV19 with TRBJ1-1; 9 bases map to TRBD1. Per the germline V gene, CDR1 is LNHDA and CDR2 is SQIVND (reference sequence). The V segment lost 1 base and the J segment 4 bases; nucleotides outside the gene matches: 4. CDR3 size: 15 residues. CDR3 nucleotides: TGTGCCAGTAGTATAGGGACAGGGGAGAGCACTGAAGCTTTCTTT. This gives the protein CASSIGTGESTEAFF. The whole variable domain, remainder taken from reference TRBV19 and TRBJ1-1, is DGGITQSPKYLFRKEGQNVTLSCEQNLNHDAMYWYRQDPGQGLRLIYYSQIVNDFQKGDIAEGYSVSREKKESFPLTVTSAQKNPTAFYLCASSIGTGESTEAFFGQGTRLTVV.

V and J are TRBV19 and TRBJ2-7, with a tentative D call TRBD1 (5 bases). The CDR3 consists of 14 residues. V was clipped by 3 bases and J by 2 bases, with 11 bases between them. Germline loops: CDR1 LNHDA, CDR2 SQIVND (reference sequence). The DNA for the CDR3 is TGTGCCAGTAGTATGGGGTGGGGCACCTACGAGCAGTACTTC. Protein sequence: CASSMGWGTYEQYF.